This T cell receptor beta chain is from a study of blood T cell repertoires in COVID-19. Study details: The origin of the acute and convalescent COVID-19 samples was the United States, Italy and Spain.

Assay used: immunoSEQ multiplex PCR; TCRdb lists only in-frame clones, some missing. The repertoire holds around 250,000 clones, with around 87% as singletons. Donors were grouped by their self-reported clinical history. The germline V gene encodes CDR1 LGHNA and CDR2 YSLEER. Trimming took off 4 bases at V and 5 bases at J, with 14 bases between the two ends. The CDR3 runs to 15 residues. Material for sequencing was PBMCs or T cells enriched from blood (not recorded which). The source is a woman aged 45-59 years who had recovered from COVID-19. The chain employs TRBV4-3 and TRBJ1-4, with D hard to call. The CDR3 spells CASSLGRGKNEKLFF. The CDR3 bases are TGCGCCAGCAGCCTCGGCCGGGGAAAAAATGAAAAACTGTTTTTT.